This record concerns one T cell receptor beta chain sequence. This entry is derived from a study of blood T cell repertoires in COVID-19. In the study overall: The cDNA or gDNA used as material had been derived from T cells, B-cell-depleted T cells, or PBMCs.

Assay: immunoSEQ multiplex PCR; the TCRdb copy retains only in-frame clones and omits some. This sample carries more than 95,000 clones, roughly 87% of them seen once, and the ten largest clones take 6% to 6.5%. CDR1 and CDR2 from the germline V gene are LGHDT and YNNKEL (reference sequence). V was pared by 4 bases and J by 0 bases, with 10 bases between. CDR3 length: 15 residues. This TCR was recovered from a human donor in a cohort sampled during active COVID-19. Specimen: peripheral blood. The V call is TRBV3-1 (or the pseudogene TRBV3-2), the J call TRBJ2-4; D gene uncertain. CDR3 region: CASSPRILAKNIQYF. The CDR3 DNA is TGTGCCAGCAGCCCCCGTATCCTAGCCAAAAACATTCAGTACTTC.